This is a list of T cell receptor beta chains from one sample in a study of CD8+ T cells in alopecia areata. Data came from immunoSEQ multiplex PCR; TCRdb stores just in-frame clones and leaves some out. Altogether over 85,000 clones are present, about 45% being singletons, with the ten largest covering 0.7% to 0.95%. What was sequenced was CD4+ T cells sorted from blood. Receptors originate from a human donor with alopecia areata. Each CDR3 is given with its conserved first and last residue. Each record gives: D gene, CDR3 length, J gene, clone size, V gene, CDR3 DNA, CDR3 protein. The D gene is left open where the match is weak. Only some rows state a clone size, as once, few, many or a class for expanded clones.

TRBD1,15,TRBJ1-2,few,TRBV28,TGTGCCAGCAGTGTCCGGGACAGTGGATACTATGGCTACACCTTC,CASSVRDSGYYGYTF
TRBD2,20,TRBJ2-6,-,TRBV11-2,TGTGCCAGCAGCTTAGAGGCCGCGACTAGCGTCCCCTCTGGGGCCAACGTCCTGACTTTC,CASSLEAATSVPSGANVLTF
-,16,TRBJ2-2,few,TRBV30,TGTGCCTGGCCCAAGTGGGGTCCGGGGTCCACCGGGGAGCTGTTTTTT,CAWPKWGPGSTGELFF
TRBD2,15,TRBJ2-7,few,TRBV7-9,TGTGCCAGCAGCTTCCCTAGCGGGGGAACCTACGAGCAGTACTTC,CASSFPSGGTYEQYF
TRBD2,17,TRBJ2-5,once,TRBV5-1,TGCGCCAGCAGCTTGGCGGACTTGACTAGCGAGGGAGAGACCCAGTACTTC,CASSLADLTSEGETQYF
-,13,TRBJ1-5,few,TRBV28,TGTGCCAGCAGTTTTTATTGGGGTCAGCCCCAGCATTTT,CASSFYWGQPQHF
-,13,TRBJ2-3,-,TRBV30,TGTGCCTGGAACCGAGGGGGCACAGATACGCAGTATTTT,CAWNRGGTDTQYF
TRBD1,15,TRBJ1-4,few,TRBV7-2,TGTGCCAGCAGCCCAACCGGACAGGGTATTAGAAAACTGTTTTTT,CASSPTGQGIRKLFF
-,16,TRBJ2-2,-,TRBV23-1,TGCGCCAGCAGTCTTCCGTGGAGACGTTACACCGGGGAGCTGTTTTTT,CASSLPWRRYTGELFF
TRBD2,13,TRBJ2-1,-,TRBV29-1,TGCAGCGTTGACGGGAGGGGCTACAATGAGCAGTTCTTC,CSVDGRGYNEQFF
-,11,TRBJ2-7,-,TRBV29-1,TGCAGCATCGCTGGGCGGTTCGAGCAGTACTTC,CSIAGRFEQYF
-,14,TRBJ2-7,-,TRBV29-1,TGCAGCGTCGTTACAGGGCCAAGCTCCTACGAGCAGTACTTC,CSVVTGPSSYEQYF
-,12,TRBJ2-7,many,TRBV28,TGTGCCAGCAGGGACACGCCGCGCGAGCAGTACTTC,CASRDTPREQYF